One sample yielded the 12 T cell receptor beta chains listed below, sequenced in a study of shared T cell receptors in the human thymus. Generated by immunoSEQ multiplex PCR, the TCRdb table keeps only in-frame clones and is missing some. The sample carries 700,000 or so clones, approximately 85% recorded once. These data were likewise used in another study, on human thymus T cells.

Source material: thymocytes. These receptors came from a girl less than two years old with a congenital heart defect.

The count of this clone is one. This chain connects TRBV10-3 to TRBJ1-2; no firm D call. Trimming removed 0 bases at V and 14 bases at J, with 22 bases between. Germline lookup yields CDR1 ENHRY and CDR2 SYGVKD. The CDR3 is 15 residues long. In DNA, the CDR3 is TGTGCCATCAGTGAGTCGCAAACGAGGGCGACAAGGGCAACCTTC. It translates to CAISESQTRATRATF.

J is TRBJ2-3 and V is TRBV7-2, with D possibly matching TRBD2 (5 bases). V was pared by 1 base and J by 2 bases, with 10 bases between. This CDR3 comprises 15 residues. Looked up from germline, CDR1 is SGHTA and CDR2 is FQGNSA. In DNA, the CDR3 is TGTGCCAGCAGCTTAGTAGGGCTAGCCACAGATACGCAGTATTTT. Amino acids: CASSLVGLATDTQYF.

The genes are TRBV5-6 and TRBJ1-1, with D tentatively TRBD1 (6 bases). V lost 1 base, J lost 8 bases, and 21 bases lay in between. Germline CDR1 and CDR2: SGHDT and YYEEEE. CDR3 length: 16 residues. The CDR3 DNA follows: TGTGCCAGCAGCTTGAAAATAGCGACAGGTCGGATAGAAGCTTTCTTT. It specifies CASSLKIATGRIEAFF. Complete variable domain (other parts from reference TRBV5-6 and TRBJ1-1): DAGVTQSPTHLIKTRGQQVTLRCSPKSGHDTVSWYQQALGQGPQFIFQYYEEEERQRGNFPDRFSGHQFPNYSSELNVNALLLGDSALYLCASSLKIATGRIEAFFGQGTRLTVV.

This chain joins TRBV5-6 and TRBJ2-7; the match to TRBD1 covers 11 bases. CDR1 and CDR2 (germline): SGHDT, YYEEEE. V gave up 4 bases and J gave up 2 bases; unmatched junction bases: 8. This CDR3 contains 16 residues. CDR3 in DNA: TGTGCCAGCAGCAACCGGACAGGGGGCAACACCTACGAGCAGTACTTC. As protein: CASSNRTGGNTYEQYF.

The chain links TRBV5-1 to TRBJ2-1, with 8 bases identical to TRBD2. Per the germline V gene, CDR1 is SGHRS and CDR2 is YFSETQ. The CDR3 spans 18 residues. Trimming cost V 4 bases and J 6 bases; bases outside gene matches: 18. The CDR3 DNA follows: TGCGCCAGCAGCCAAGGCACCTTTAGCGGGGCGCGGGTCAATGAGCAGTTCTTC. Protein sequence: CASSQGTFSGARVNEQFF.

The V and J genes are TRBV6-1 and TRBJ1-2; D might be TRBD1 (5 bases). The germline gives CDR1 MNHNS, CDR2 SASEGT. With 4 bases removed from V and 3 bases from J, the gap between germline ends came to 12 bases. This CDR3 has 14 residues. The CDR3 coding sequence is TGTGCCAGCAGTGCCAGGGTAAATTACTATGGCTACACCTTC. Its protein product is CASSARVNYYGYTF.

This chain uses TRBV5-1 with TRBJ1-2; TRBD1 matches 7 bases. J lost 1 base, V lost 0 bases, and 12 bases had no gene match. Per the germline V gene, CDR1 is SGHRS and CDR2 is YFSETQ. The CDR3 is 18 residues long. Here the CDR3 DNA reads TGCGCCAGCAGCTTGGCCCCCACAGGGGCCTCCAATAACTATGGCTACACCTTC. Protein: CASSLAPTGASNNYGYTF.

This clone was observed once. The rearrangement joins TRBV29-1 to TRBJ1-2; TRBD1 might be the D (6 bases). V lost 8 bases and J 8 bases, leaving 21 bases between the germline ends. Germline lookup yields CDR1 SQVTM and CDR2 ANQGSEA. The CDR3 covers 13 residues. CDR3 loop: CSFRNPGEGGYTF. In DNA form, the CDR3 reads TGCAGCTTTCGGAACCCAGGGGAGGGAGGCTACACCTTC.

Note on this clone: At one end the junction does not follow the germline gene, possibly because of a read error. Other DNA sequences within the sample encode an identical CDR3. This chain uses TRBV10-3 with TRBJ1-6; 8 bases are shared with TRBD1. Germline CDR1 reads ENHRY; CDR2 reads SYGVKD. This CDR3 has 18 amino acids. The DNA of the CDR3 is TGTGCCACTAACTCGAAAGACAGGGGTAGGTCTAATAATTCCCCCCTCCACTTT. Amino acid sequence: CATNSKDRGRSNNSPLHF.

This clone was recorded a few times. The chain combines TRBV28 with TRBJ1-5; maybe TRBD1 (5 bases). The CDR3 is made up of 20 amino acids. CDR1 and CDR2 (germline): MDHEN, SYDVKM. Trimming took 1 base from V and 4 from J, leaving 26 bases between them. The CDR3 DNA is TGTGCCAGCAGTTTATACCCACATGGTGGGGGGAGAAAGGATAATCAGCCCCAGCATTTT. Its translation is CASSLYPHGGGRKDNQPQHF.

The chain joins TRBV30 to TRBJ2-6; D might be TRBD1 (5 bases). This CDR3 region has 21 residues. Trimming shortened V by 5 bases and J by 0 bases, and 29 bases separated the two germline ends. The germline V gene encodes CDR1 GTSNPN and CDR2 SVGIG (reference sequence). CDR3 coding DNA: TGTGCCTGGGGGGAACAGGTCAGGACACACCAGCCTGGCTCTGGGGCCAACGTCCTGACTTTC. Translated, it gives CAWGEQVRTHQPGSGANVLTF.

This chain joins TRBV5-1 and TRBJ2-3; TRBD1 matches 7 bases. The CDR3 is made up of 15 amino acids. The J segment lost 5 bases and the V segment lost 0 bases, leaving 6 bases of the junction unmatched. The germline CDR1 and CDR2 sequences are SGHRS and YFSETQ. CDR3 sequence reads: CASSLGDRVVDTQYF. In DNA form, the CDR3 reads TGCGCCAGCAGCTTGGGAGACAGGGTTGTAGATACGCAGTATTTT.